The 4 T cell receptor beta chains reported below all come from one sample, sequenced in a study of cytomegalovirus exposure and HLA in healthy donors. In the PCR, 60 Vbeta and 13 Jbeta primers were used. Data came from immunoSEQ multiplex PCR; TCRdb stores just in-frame clones and leaves some out. In the table there are approximately 220,000 clones, roughly four fifths of which are singletons. Sequenced: PBMCs. Every receptor here comes from a girl between 5 and 17 years old in good health and CMV-seronegative.

This chain joins TRBV5-1 and TRBJ2-1; 12 nucleotides match TRBD2. Germline values: CDR1 SGHRS, CDR2 YFSETQ. After removal of 4 bases from V and 4 bases from J, the junction contained 3 bases not matched to a gene. The CDR3 is made up of 15 amino acids. CDR3 residues: CASSELAGGYNEQFF. The DNA of the CDR3 is TGCGCCAGCAGCGAGCTAGCGGGAGGGTACAATGAGCAGTTCTTC. The full variable domain, in which reference TRBV5-1 and TRBJ2-1 provide the parts outside the CDR3, is KAGVTQTPRYLIKTRGQQVTLSCSPISGHRSVSWYQQTPGQGLQFLFEYFSETQRNKGNFPGRFSGRQFSNSRSEMNVSTLELGDSALYLCASSELAGGYNEQFFGPGTRLTVL.

This clone was counted only a few times. The chain carries TRBV14 and TRBJ2-7; weak D call: TRBD2 (5 bases). The CDR3 covers 13 residues. Trimming pared 2 bases from V and 6 bases from J, leaving 11 bases between. CDR1 and CDR2 (germline): SGHDN, FVKESK. The CDR3 DNA follows: TGTGCCAGCAGCCAAATGGAGGTGTCCGAGCAGTACTTC. Amino acids: CASSQMEVSEQYF.

This clone appeared a few times. The J gene is TRBJ2-4, the V gene TRBV13; D is perhaps TRBD2 (6 bases). Germline CDR1 reads PRHDT; CDR2 reads FYEKMQ (reference sequence). The CDR3 runs 13 residues. The V gene lost 3 bases and the J gene lost 8 bases, with 11 bases spanning the gap. The CDR3 coding sequence is TGTGCCAGCAGCTTGTGGGGGGAAGACATTCAGTACTTC. Translated, it gives CASSLWGEDIQYF.

V usage is TRBV27 and J usage is TRBJ2-5; the match to TRBD2 covers 9 bases. After removal of 4 bases from V and 5 bases from J, the junction contained 2 bases not matched to a gene. The length of the CDR3 is 13 residues. Germline lookup yields CDR1 MNHEY and CDR2 SMNVEV (reference sequence). CDR3 sequence: CASSWRGGETQYF. The CDR3 bases are TGTGCCAGCAGTTGGCGGGGGGGCGAGACCCAGTACTTC.